This passage covers 21 T cell receptor beta chains from one sample sequenced in a study of blood T cell repertoires in COVID-19. Assay used: immunoSEQ multiplex PCR; TCRdb lists only in-frame clones, some missing. This table holds around 100,000 clones, more than 75% found once. Material for sequencing was peripheral blood. Receptors were obtained from a man aged 60 to 75 with active or convalescent COVID-19.

The V gene is TRBV5-1, the J gene TRBJ1-1; 7 bases are shared with TRBD1. Looked up from germline, CDR1 is SGHRS and CDR2 is YFSETQ. The CDR3 length is 14 residues. V dropped 7 bases and J dropped 0; count of bases not matched to a gene: 6. The CDR3 nucleotides read TGCGCCAGCGGCCGGACAGGATTGAACACTGAAGCTTTCTTT. The encoded protein is CASGRTGLNTEAFF.

Worth noting for this clone: The junction differs from germline at one of its ends, possibly a read error. The rearrangement links TRBV9 to TRBJ2-7, with TRBD2 identical over 9 bases. The CDR3 sequence is 16 residues long. Germline assignment: CDR1 SGDLS and CDR2 YYNGEE. The CDR3 region is CASSVGAGGESYEQYF. CDR3 bases: TGTGCCAGCAGCGTCGGAGCGGGAGGTGAGTCCTACGAGCAGTACTTT.

This sequence joins TRBV6-5 and TRBJ2-1; TRBD1 matches 8 bases. This CDR3 is built from 15 residues. The germline V gene has CDR1 MNHEY and CDR2 SVGAGI. The V and J ends lost 6 bases and 2 bases, in that order; junction bases with no gene match: 6. Here the CDR3 reads CASSVSGGAYNEQFF. The CDR3 DNA follows: TGTGCCAGCAGCGTCTCAGGGGGCGCCTACAATGAGCAGTTCTTC.

V and J are TRBV9 and TRBJ1-2, with 9 bases identical to TRBD1. V lost 0 bases and J lost 4; bases outside the gene matches: 4. The CDR3 is 15 amino acids. The germline V gene has CDR1 SGDLS and CDR2 YYNGEE. The CDR3 nucleotides read TGTGCCAGCAGCGTAGCCGGACAGGGGCTCTATGGCTACACCTTC. Its translation: CASSVAGQGLYGYTF.

V usage is TRBV19 and J usage is TRBJ2-1; 9 nucleotides line up with TRBD2. V lost 4 bases to trimming and J lost 2 bases; unmatched junction nucleotides: 6. From germline, CDR1 is LNHDA and CDR2 SQIVND (reference sequence). The CDR3 loop spans 16 amino acids. The CDR3 loop is CASSSGRAGAYNEQFF. CDR3 sequence (DNA): TGTGCCAGTAGTAGCGGGAGGGCCGGGGCCTACAATGAGCAGTTCTTC.

This chain links TRBV19 with TRBJ2-3; 12 bases are a match to TRBD2. Germline-derived CDR1 and CDR2 are LNHDA and SQIVND (reference sequence). The CDR3 contains 17 residues. Losses at the gene ends were 6 bases for V and 0 bases for J; bases not matched to a gene: 7. CDR3 nucleotides: TGTGCCAGTAGCAAGACCGGGACTAGCGGGAGCACAGATACGCAGTATTTT. This translates into CASSKTGTSGSTDTQYF.

The V and J genes are TRBV19 and TRBJ2-3; 10 bases agree with TRBD2. The V gene end was trimmed by 3 bases and the J gene end by 1 base; junction bases not matched to a gene: 10. The CDR3 runs to 18 residues. In germline, CDR1 is LNHDA, CDR2 SQIVND (reference sequence). The CDR3 DNA is TGTGCCAGTAGTATCCGAGCGGGAGGGCGAGGAGGCACAGATACGCAGTATTTT. Translating gives CASSIRAGGRGGTDTQYF.

The chain employs TRBV5-4 and TRBJ1-2; no firm D call. The CDR3 runs 15 residues. Germline V gene lookup returns CDR1 SGHNT and CDR2 YYREEE (reference sequence). The V end was cut by 2 bases, the J end by 2 bases, with 13 bases between. CDR3 coding DNA: TGTGCCAGCAGCTTTAGGAGGGAGGCCAACTATGGCTACACCTTC. Protein product: CASSFRREANYGYTF. Combining the CDR3 with reference TRBV5-4 and TRBJ1-2 gives the whole variable domain ETGVTQSPTHLIKTRGQQVTLRCSSQSGHNTVSWYQQALGQGPQFIFQYYREEENGRGNFPPRFSGLQFPNYSSELNVNALELDDSALYLCASSFRREANYGYTFGSGTRLTVV.

The chain joins TRBV3-1 (or the pseudogene TRBV3-2) to TRBJ2-1; no firm D call. The CDR3 is made up of 17 amino acids. The V gene's germline CDR1 is LGHDT and CDR2 YNNKEL (reference sequence). The V and J ends lost 0 bases and 0 bases respectively, with 12 bases between them. CDR3 region: CASSQDELIVSYNEQFF. In DNA, the CDR3 is TGTGCCAGCAGCCAAGATGAGCTAATTGTCTCCTACAATGAGCAGTTCTTC.

This clone has more than one count but fewer than ten. The chain has TRBV27 and TRBJ2-7; D possibly corresponds to TRBD1 (6 bases). This CDR3 comprises 14 residues. The V gene lost 5 bases and the J gene lost 0 bases, with 11 bases spanning the gap. From germline, CDR1 is MNHEY and CDR2 SMNVEV (reference sequence). CDR3 nucleotides: TGTGCCAGCAGTCCCAGACAGGCCTCCTACGAGCAGTACTTC. Protein product: CASSPRQASYEQYF.

This clone was seen a single time. This sequence joins TRBV28 and TRBJ2-3, with 12 bases aligning to TRBD2. The CDR3 is 16 residues long. The germline V gene has CDR1 MDHEN and CDR2 SYDVKM. Losses at the gene ends were 0 bases for V and 5 bases for J; bases not matched to a gene: 3. This CDR3 is CASSLWTSGSRDTQYF. CDR3 nucleotides: TGTGCCAGCAGTTTATGGACTAGCGGGAGTCGAGATACGCAGTATTTT.

V and J are TRBV28 and TRBJ2-3, with 11 bases fitting TRBD2. Germline V CDR1 and CDR2: MDHEN, SYDVKM. The ends lost 5 bases at V and 10 bases at J; junction bases unmatched: 8. There are 14 residues in the CDR3. This chain's CDR3 is CASSPGGTSGSQYF. Written as DNA, the CDR3 is TGTGCCAGCAGTCCGGGCGGGACTAGCGGCTCGCAGTATTTT.

CDR3 residues: CASSPRGWLGYTF. Written as DNA, the CDR3 is TGTGCCAGCAGCCCGCGGGGGTGGCTCGGCTACACCTTC. The chain has TRBV3-1 (or the pseudogene TRBV3-2) and TRBJ1-2, with D possibly matching TRBD1 (5 bases). The CDR3 extends over 13 amino acids. Trimming removed 4 bases from V and 8 bases from J, with 14 bases in between. CDR1 and CDR2 from the germline V gene are LGHDT and YNNKEL (reference sequence).

Written as DNA, the CDR3 is TGTGCCAGCAGGGGGCCGGACACTGAAGCTTTCTTT. Translated: CASRGPDTEAFF. The rearrangement uses TRBV27 and TRBJ1-1; TRBD1 might be the D (5 bases). V shed 6 bases and J shed 3 bases, with 8 bases lying between them. This CDR3 is 12 amino acids long. Germline V gene lookup returns CDR1 MNHEY and CDR2 SMNVEV (reference sequence).

The chain recombines TRBV28 with TRBJ2-2, with 9 bases that match TRBD1. Trimming took 8 bases from V and 14 from J; bases not matched to a gene: 9. This CDR3 region has 12 residues. Looked up from germline, CDR1 is MDHEN and CDR2 is SYDVKM. CDR3 residues: CASSQGAEVLFF. The CDR3 nucleotides read TGTGCCAGCTCACAGGGGGCGGAGGTTCTGTTTTTT. The complete variable domain, with remaining parts taken from reference TRBV28 and TRBJ2-2, reads DVKVTQSSRYLVKRTGEKVFLECVQDMDHENMFWYRQDPGLGLRLIYFSYDVKMKEKGDIPEGYSVSREKKERFSLILESASTNQTSMYLCASSQGAEVLFFGEGSRLTVL.

Notes on this clone: The junction differs from germline at one of its ends, possibly a read error. This chain uses TRBV10-2 with TRBJ2-3; 7 nucleotides match TRBD2. The CDR3 extends over 15 amino acids. The V gene's germline CDR1 is WSHSY and CDR2 SAAADI. CDR3 DNA sequence: TGCGCCAGCAGGGACTGGGGCGGGAGCATAGATACGCAGTATTTT. Translation gives CASRDWGGSIDTQYF.

The rearrangement uses TRBV27 and TRBJ2-1, with 10 bases that match TRBD2. Germline assignment: CDR1 MNHEY and CDR2 SMNVEV (reference sequence). The junction had 16 bases not matched to a gene; V was cut back by 4 bases and J by 4 bases. The CDR3 extends over 19 amino acids. CDR3 sequence reads: CASSSSSGTSVLGYNEQFF. The CDR3 nucleotides are TGTGCCAGCAGTTCGAGTTCCGGGACTAGCGTGTTGGGATACAATGAGCAGTTCTTC.

The chain employs TRBV7-3 and TRBJ1-6; D gene unclear. This CDR3 comprises 13 residues. V was clipped by 5 bases and J by 10 bases, with 12 bases between them. Per germline, CDR1 SGHTA and CDR2 FQGTGA. The DNA of the CDR3 is TGTGCCAGCAGCAAAGGAGGCGACTCACCCCTCCACTTT. This sequence encodes CASSKGGDSPLHF.

The V call is TRBV2, the J call TRBJ2-1; 9 nucleotides line up with TRBD2. Germline CDR1 SNHLY, CDR2 FYNNEI. CDR3 length equals 16 residues. V was pared by 0 bases and J by 5 bases, with 5 bases of the junction left unmatched. In DNA form, the CDR3 reads TGTGCCAGCAGTGAAGCGCGTCTAGCGGGGAACAATGAGCAGTTCTTC. Protein: CASSEARLAGNNEQFF.

This chain links TRBV2 with TRBJ2-1, with D perhaps TRBD1 (6 bases). The germline CDR1 and CDR2 sequences are SNHLY and FYNNEI. V was shortened by 6 bases and J by 0 bases, with 15 bases between the two germline ends. The CDR3 covers 16 residues. Written as DNA, the CDR3 is TGTGCCAGCAGCCGGACTGGGGGCGGCTCCTACAATGAGCAGTTCTTC. The encoded protein is CASSRTGGGSYNEQFF.

The genes are TRBV27 and TRBJ2-6; D possibly corresponds to TRBD2 (5 bases). The germline CDR1 and CDR2 sequences are MNHEY and SMNVEV (reference sequence). The CDR3 totals 18 residues. Trimming stripped 5 bases from V and 0 bases from J, with 17 bases between. CDR3 nucleotide sequence: TGTGCCAGCAGTCCCGACTATGTGCAGATCTCTGGGGCCAACGTCCTGACTTTC. It yields the protein CASSPDYVQISGANVLTF. The variable domain in full, completed from reference TRBV27 and TRBJ2-6, reads EAQVTQNPRYLITVTGKKLTVTCSQNMNHEYMSWYRQDPGLGLRQIYYSMNVEVTDKGDVPEGYKVSRKEKRNFPLILESPSPNQTSLYFCASSPDYVQISGANVLTFGAGSRLTVL.